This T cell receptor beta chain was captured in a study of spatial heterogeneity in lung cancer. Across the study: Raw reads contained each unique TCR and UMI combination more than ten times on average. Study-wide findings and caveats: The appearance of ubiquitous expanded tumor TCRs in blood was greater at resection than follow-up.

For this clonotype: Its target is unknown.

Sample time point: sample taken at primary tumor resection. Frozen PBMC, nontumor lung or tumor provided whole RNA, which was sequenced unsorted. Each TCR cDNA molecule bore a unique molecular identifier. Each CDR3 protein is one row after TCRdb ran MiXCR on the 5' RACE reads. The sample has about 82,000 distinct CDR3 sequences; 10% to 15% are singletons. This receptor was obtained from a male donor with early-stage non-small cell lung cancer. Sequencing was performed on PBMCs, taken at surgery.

DNA of the CDR3: TGTGCCAGCAGTGAACGGGCAGGGAGCTATGGCTACACCTTC. Protein product: CASSERAGSYGYTF. The rearrangement uses TRBV2 and TRBJ1-2; D possibly corresponds to TRBD1 (5 bases). The CDR3 is 14 amino acids. The germline CDR1 and CDR2 sequences are SNHLY and FYNNEI. Trimming cost V 2 bases and J 4 bases, with 11 bases left between them. Using reference TRBV2 and TRBJ1-2 for the parts outside the CDR3, the full variable domain is EPEVTQTPSHQVTQMGQEVILRCVPISNHLYFYWYRQILGQKVEFLVSFYNNEISEKSEIFDDQFSVERPDGSNFTLKIRSTKLEDSAMYFCASSERAGSYGYTFGSGTRLTVV.